The TCR beta chain described here comes from a study of blood T cell repertoires in COVID-19. Study-level background: Samples of COVID-19 (acute and convalescent) were obtained from the United States, Italy and Spain. T cells, B-cell-depleted T cells, or PBMCs supplied cDNA or gDNA.

Cohort assignment relied on participant-reported clinical history. Germline CDR1 and CDR2: MGHDK and SYGVNS. Trimming pared 3 bases from V and 0 bases from J, leaving 12 bases between. This CDR3 has 17 amino acids. Assay: immunoSEQ multiplex PCR; the TCRdb copy retains only in-frame clones and omits some. Counted here are over 300,000 clones, approximately 85% occurring once; the ten biggest clones make up less than 2.5%. V gene TRBV25-1 combines with J gene TRBJ1-6; D ambiguous. Sequenced input: PBMCs or T cells enriched from blood (not recorded which). The TCR sequence derives from a man aged 25-45 years who had recovered from COVID-19. For the CDR3, the DNA is TGTGCCAGCAGTGAGGTTGAGCTTAGCTCCTATAATTCACCCCTCCACTTT. Translated: CASSEVELSSYNSPLHF. Variable domain in full (rest from reference TRBV25-1 and TRBJ1-6): EADIYQTPRYLVIGTGKKITLECSQTMGHDKMYWYQQDPGMELHLIHYSYGVNSTEKGDLSSESTVSRIRTEHFPLTLESARPSHTSQYLCASSEVELSSYNSPLHFGNGTRLTVT.